This T cell receptor (beta chain) was observed in a study of blood T cell repertoires in COVID-19. At the level of the study: Donors in the United States, Italy and Spain gave samples during acute or convalescent COVID-19. PBMCs, B-cell-depleted T cells, or T cells were the source of the cDNA or gDNA that made up the material.

This CDR3 has 15 amino acids. Germline V lookup: CDR1 SGHDN, CDR2 FVKESK. V was pared by 1 base and J by 5 bases, with 11 bases between. Per the study methods: For nucleated cells, counts were estimated from reference gene primer amplification. Sequencing used immunoSEQ multiplex PCR; TCRdb keeps in-frame clones, though not all of them. For V, J and clone size, that table is used; D and trimming come from the DNA. The sample lists 450,000 to 500,000 clones, 75% to 90% seen once, with approximately 2.9% in the top ten. The chain recombines TRBV14 with TRBJ2-2; D might be TRBD1 (6 bases). This clonotype originated in a human donor in a cohort sampled during active COVID-19. Sequenced: peripheral blood. CDR3 protein: CASSQALGGTGELFF. The CDR3 DNA follows: TGTGCCAGCAGCCAAGCCCTAGGGGGAACCGGGGAGCTGTTTTTT. Drawing the rest from reference TRBV14 and TRBJ2-2, the complete variable domain is EAGVTQFPSHSVIEKGQTVTLRCDPISGHDNLYWYRRVMGKEIKFLLHFVKESKQDESGMPNNRFLAERTGGTYSTLKVQPAELEDSGVYFCASSQALGGTGELFFGEGSRLTVL.